This is a list of T cell receptor beta chains from one sample in a study of blood T cell repertoires in COVID-19. Using immunoSEQ multiplex PCR, the repertoire was profiled, and TCRdb retains in-frame clones only, with some absent. Found here are 30,000 or so clones, around 85% of them singletons; the top ten hold more than 7.5%. Sequenced sample: peripheral blood. Source of these receptors: a man older than 75 with active COVID-19. Each CDR3 is given with its conserved first and last residue. A D gene is named only where the DNA matches it firmly. The listing skips clone size in some rows; elsewhere it reads once, few, many or a size class.

15,TRBV18,TRBJ2-5,NA,NA,TGTGCCAGCTCACCACTAGCGGTGACCGGGGAGACCCAGTACTTC,CASSPLAVTGETQYF
14,TRBV19,TRBJ1-2,NA,NA,TGTGCCAGTAGTAACGACGGGACTAACTATGGCTACACCTTC,CASSNDGTNYGYTF
14,TRBV10-3,TRBJ2-7,NA,NA,TGTGCCATCAGTGAGAAAACGTGGGGCGACGAGCAGTACTTC,CAISEKTWGDEQYF
18,TRBV19,TRBJ1-2,once,TRBD1,TGTGCCAGTAACTCCGGAGGGGCGGGACAGGGTTTTAACTATGGCTACACCTTC,CASNSGGAGQGFNYGYTF
19,TRBV11-2,TRBJ1-2,NA,NA,TGTGCCAGCAGCACATATCCTAGGGCCCTTGGACAGCGTAACTATGGCTACACCTTC,CASSTYPRALGQRNYGYTF
15,TRBV4-3,TRBJ1-4,NA,NA,TGCGCCAGCAGCACAAACAGGAAAATTAATGAAAAACTGTTTTTT,CASSTNRKINEKLFF
12,TRBV18,TRBJ2-5,few,NA,TGTGCCAGCTCACCGGACAGAGAGACCCAGTACTTC,CASSPDRETQYF
14,TRBV5-1,TRBJ2-1,NA,NA,TGCGCCAGCAGCCGTGACAGGTCTGGCGATGAGCAGTTCTTC,CASSRDRSGDEQFF
13,TRBV30,TRBJ1-2,once,NA,TGTGCCTTTTACAGGGAGGGGAGAGGGGGCTACACCTTC,CAFYREGRGGYTF
14,TRBV11-1,TRBJ2-1,NA,NA,TGTGCCAGCAGCTTAGGGCCAGATTACAATGAGCAGTTCTTC,CASSLGPDYNEQFF
14,TRBV7-8,TRBJ2-2,NA,TRBD2,TGTGCCAGCAGCTTGCTAGCGGAGACCGGGGAGCTGTTTTTT,CASSLLAETGELFF
13,TRBV27,TRBJ2-7,NA,NA,TGTGCCAGCAGTTTAGCTCAGTCCTACGAGCAGTACTTC,CASSLAQSYEQYF
16,TRBV25-1,TRBJ1-2,NA,NA,TGTGCCAGTCGGGGGGACGGACCCCCAAGTGGGTATGGCTACACCTTC,CASRGDGPPSGYGYTF
13,TRBV27,TRBJ1-2,NA,TRBD1,TGTGCCAGCCGCGGACAGGCAGGCTATGGCTACACCTTC,CASRGQAGYGYTF
16,TRBV4-1,TRBJ2-7,few,TRBD2,TGCGCCAGCAGCCAGCTAGCGGGCTCCCACTACTACGAGCAGTACTTC,CASSQLAGSHYYEQYF
12,TRBV10-3,TRBJ2-7,NA,NA,TGTGCCACCAGAGAACAGGGCTACGAGCAGTACTTC,CATREQGYEQYF
13,TRBV3-1/TRBV3-2,TRBJ1-1,once,NA,TGTGCCAGCAGCCAATATCGTGGGCATGAAGCTTTCTTT,CASSQYRGHEAFF
12,TRBV2,TRBJ1-3,NA,NA,TGTGCCAGCAGTAAAAACAGGGACACCATATATTTT,CASSKNRDTIYF
15,TRBV19,TRBJ1-5,NA,TRBD1,TGTGCCAGTAGAGGGACAGGGCGTAGCAATCAGCCCCAGCATTTT,CASRGTGRSNQPQHF
15,TRBV25-1,TRBJ2-7,NA,NA,TGTGCCAGCAGTGTGGGCAGCGTGGGGGGCTACGAGCAGTACTTC,CASSVGSVGGYEQYF
16,TRBV5-6,TRBJ2-2,NA,NA,TGTGCCAGCAGCTCGACGTCTAGACCGAACACCGGGGAGCTGTTTTTT,CASSSTSRPNTGELFF
13,TRBV6-5,TRBJ1-1,NA,TRBD1,TGTGCCAGCACGGACAGGGGGAACACTGAAGCTTTCTTT,CASTDRGNTEAFF
14,TRBV19,TRBJ1-1,medium-sized,TRBD1,TGTGCCAGCAAGCTGGGACAGGGAAACACTGAAGCTTTCTTT,CASKLGQGNTEAFF
16,TRBV5-1,TRBJ1-1,NA,NA,TGCGCCAGCAACCAGGGTAGCAATATTCCGAACACTGAAGCTTTCTTT,CASNQGSNIPNTEAFF
16,TRBV6-2/TRBV6-3,TRBJ1-5,NA,NA,TGTGCCAGCAGCCAGGGAAGACAGAATAGCAATCAGCCCCAGCATTTT,CASSQGRQNSNQPQHF
15,TRBV18,TRBJ1-2,NA,TRBD1,TGTGCCAGCTCACCGTCCGGGACAGACCTTTATGGCTACACCTTC,CASSPSGTDLYGYTF
15,TRBV19,TRBJ2-3,NA,TRBD2,TGTGCCAGTAGTATAGAAGGAACTAGCGGGCCCGGCGTGGATTTT,CASSIEGTSGPGVDF
16,TRBV4-3,TRBJ1-2,once,NA,TGCGCCAGCAGCCAAGGAGGGGGGGCGCAGAGTTATGGCTACACCTTC,CASSQGGGAQSYGYTF
14,TRBV5-4,TRBJ2-5,NA,TRBD2,TGTGCCAGCACCTCTGAGACTAGCTCTGAGACCCAGTACTTC,CASTSETSSETQYF